This record looks at one T cell receptor (beta chain) sequence and its context. There is no known antigen for this receptor. No much larger clone is present one base from it, and per-base qualities are unavailable. Library preparation employed 5' RACE. Sequencing used an Illumina HiSeq 2000. Template switching introduced a universal primer binding site; the final cDNA contained a unique molecular identifier, enabling accurate counting of TCR cDNA molecules. Specific primers in the conserved constant-segment region were used to synthesize first-strand cDNA for TCR alpha and beta chains. To control for contamination, each cDNA library was double barcoded with a SMART-Mk sample barcode plus Illumina barcodes. TruSeq adapter sequences, together with Illumina sample barcodes, were added in two successive PCR steps. Sequencing of the TCR alpha and beta cDNA libraries was done on the Illumina HiSeq platform using custom primers. On the authors' methods: Raw reads were processed with MiGEC to extract unique molecular identifiers, and MiXCR was used to determine CDR3 positions. Recombination models were inferred per individual with the repgenHMM and IGoR tools using an EM algorithm. The analysis of shared clonotypes was done with the tcR package in R, with sharing normalized by the product of cloneset sizes. To study raw recombination free of thymic and clonal selection effects, out-of-frame nonproductive sequences were analyzed. The raw public data were reprocessed by TCRdb itself: fastp quality trimming at Q25, MiXCR clonotype calling, in-frame beta chains only. Rows matching on CDR3 protein sequence are summarized as one entry with the most common DNA and genes. The V and J calls here are based on TCRdb, not the publication. This sample holds 1.5 million to 2 million distinct CDR3 sequences; 32% were observed only once. Together, the top ten hold 0.25% to 0.3% of the sample.

The source of the sample is a study of identical twins (dated by TCRdb to about 2016). Notes on the research overall: TCR alpha and beta repertoires from monozygotic twins, unrelated adults of various ages and cord blood were deep-sequenced to test whether fetal clonotypes persist. Replicate twin experiments were performed at different times using different library preparation protocols to rule out contamination. The research as a whole found: A weaker excess of twin sharing was found in beta out-of-frame sequences because the signal-to-noise ratio was lowered by fewer shared sequences. Conclusions relied on cross-sectional statistical analysis, since the same donors could not be followed over many years. Compared with coincidental sharing between unrelated individuals, out-of-frame TCR alpha sequences shared between twins showed an excess of sequences with low generation probability. Abundant cord blood beta clonotypes had fewer insertions, young adult naive repertoires showed a similar but weaker trend, and memory repertoires showed no such trend. Out-of-frame TCR alpha sharing in monozygotic twins was systematically underestimated by recombination models, whereas sharing between unrelated individuals was in agreement with the recombination models. Invariant T cells such as MAIT and iNKT could partly confound zero-insertion analyses, though diverse VJ usage argued against this for most clonotypes.

From the cysteine through the phenylalanine, the CDR3 covers 14 amino acids. Here the CDR3 DNA is all that survives: 42 bases in frame from base 1. V is clipped by 5 bases and J by 11 bases, and the sequence between their germline boundaries is 21 bases long. Every donor in the study was a healthy Caucasian. This receptor was identified in a newborn girl in good health. The sequenced material came from cord blood. The chain joins TRBV12-3 or TRBV12-4 to TRBJ2-5; a weak D assignment points to TRBD1 (5 bases agree). DNA sequence: TGTGCCAGCAGTCACCGGATAAAGGGGAATGAGCAGTACTTC. Protein translation: CASSHRIKGNEQYF.